The source of this T cell receptor (beta chain) is a study of OX40 agonist ivuxolimab in advanced cancers. Study summary: The dose of intravenous ivuxolimab that patients received every 2 weeks ranged from 0.01 to 10 mg/kg. A history of anti-PD-1, anti-PD-L1 or anti-CTLA-4 therapy was acceptable, and approximately 40% had some. Findings of the study overall: Relative to CD4+ cells, CD8+ T cells on average had more expanded clones.

A remark on this clone: Its antigen is currently unknown.

Germline lookup yields CDR1 SGHRS and CDR2 YFSETQ. The CDR3 totals 14 residues. V gave up 6 bases and J gave up 0 bases; unmatched junction bases: 4. Generated by immunoSEQ multiplex PCR, the TCRdb table keeps only in-frame clones and is missing some. The sample yields around 77,000 clones, around 92% seen once. The sequencing here drew on CD4+ or CD8+ T cells sorted from blood, taken in a trial of the OX40 agonist ivuxolimab. This TCR was sampled from an adult with an advanced solid tumor such as melanoma, head and neck, liver or kidney cancer. V usage is TRBV5-1 and J usage is TRBJ2-7; 9 bases agree with TRBD2. The CDR3 nucleotides are TGCGCCAGCACAAGCGGGGGGTTCTCCTACGAGCAGTACTTC. This encodes CASTSGGFSYEQYF. The whole variable domain, remainder taken from reference TRBV5-1 and TRBJ2-7, is KAGVTQTPRYLIKTRGQQVTLSCSPISGHRSVSWYQQTPGQGLQFLFEYFSETQRNKGNFPGRFSGRQFSNSRSEMNVSTLELGDSALYLCASTSGGFSYEQYFGPGTRLTVT.